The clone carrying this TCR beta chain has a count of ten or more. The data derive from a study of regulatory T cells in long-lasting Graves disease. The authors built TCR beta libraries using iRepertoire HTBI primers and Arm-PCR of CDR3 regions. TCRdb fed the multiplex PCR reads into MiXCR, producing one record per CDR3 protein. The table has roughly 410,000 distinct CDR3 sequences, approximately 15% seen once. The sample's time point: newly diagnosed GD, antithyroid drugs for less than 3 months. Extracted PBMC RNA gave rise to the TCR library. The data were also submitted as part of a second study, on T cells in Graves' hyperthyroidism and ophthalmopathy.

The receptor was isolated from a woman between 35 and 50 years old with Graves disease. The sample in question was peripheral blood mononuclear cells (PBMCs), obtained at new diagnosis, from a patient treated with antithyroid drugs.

CDR3 in DNA: TGTGCCATCAGAGGGACAGGGCAGGGCAATGAAGCTTTCTTT. Residues: CAIRGTGQGNEAFF. This chain uses TRBV10-3 with TRBJ1-1, with 9 bases matching TRBD1. This CDR3 has 14 residues. Germline lookup yields CDR1 ENHRY and CDR2 SYGVKD. J gave up 7 bases and V 6 bases, and 9 bases lay outside the gene matches.